The 18 T cell receptor beta chains below all came from one sample that was sequenced in a study of CD8+ T cells in alopecia areata. Extracted RNA was reverse transcribed, and the resulting cDNA served as sequencing template. Clones were read by immunoSEQ multiplex PCR, and TCRdb kept only the in-frame ones, dropping some. Of over 250,000 clones listed, around three fifths were seen once; the top ten hold 0.75% to 0.95%. Treatment meaning: oral pan-JAK inhibitor, 5-10 mg twice daily. This sample comprised CD4+ T cells sorted from blood, obtained around week 52, from a patient treated with tofacitinib. The source of these receptors is a human donor with alopecia areata.

This clone was seen a single time. The rearrangement joins TRBV28 to TRBJ2-7; TRBD2 agrees at 14 bases. V lost 6 bases and J lost 6; bases outside the gene matches: 4. The CDR3 runs to 14 residues. Per the germline V gene, CDR1 is MDHEN and CDR2 is SYDVKM. The CDR3 nucleotides read TGTGCCAGCAGCGGACTAGCGGGGGGAATCGAGCAGTACTTC. Translated: CASSGLAGGIEQYF.

This clone appeared a single time. The genes are TRBV4-1 and TRBJ1-5; no clear D gene. Germline V CDR1 and CDR2: MGHRA, YSYEKL. V gave up 0 bases and J gave up 0 bases, with 12 bases separating them. The CDR3 contains 17 residues. The CDR3 protein is CASSQESGIYSNQPQHF. The CDR3 nucleotides are TGCGCCAGCAGCCAAGAAAGTGGCATATATAGCAATCAGCCCCAGCATTTT.

This sequence joins TRBV7-9 and TRBJ2-1; D is undetermined. V dropped 2 bases and J dropped 10 bases, with 18 bases sitting between them. Germline values: CDR1 SEHNR, CDR2 FQNEAQ (reference sequence). CDR3 size: 15 residues. CDR3 sequence: CASSLKGTQLSEQFF. CDR3 sequence (DNA): TGTGCCAGCAGCTTAAAGGGCACACAACTTTCAGAGCAGTTCTTC.

The J gene is TRBJ2-3, the V gene TRBV7-9, with D tentatively TRBD2 (6 bases). Germline assignment: CDR1 SEHNR and CDR2 FQNEAQ (reference sequence). CDR3 size: 13 residues. V was clipped by 4 bases and J by 2 bases, with 7 bases between them. CDR3 sequence: CASSWDFTDTQYF. The CDR3 bases are TGTGCCAGCAGCTGGGACTTCACAGATACGCAGTATTTT.

This chain uses TRBV27 with TRBJ1-4; no definite D call. Germline CDR1 reads MNHEY; CDR2 reads SMNVEV (reference sequence). The length of the CDR3 is 12 residues. V gave up 3 bases and J gave up 7 bases, with 6 bases separating them. The CDR3, as DNA: TGTGCCAGCAGTTTTTTGGGTGAAAAACTGTTTTTT. Its translation is CASSFLGEKLFF. The full variable domain, its missing parts supplied by reference TRBV27 and TRBJ1-4, is EAQVTQNPRYLITVTGKKLTVTCSQNMNHEYMSWYRQDPGLGLRQIYYSMNVEVTDKGDVPEGYKVSRKEKRNFPLILESPSPNQTSLYFCASSFLGEKLFFGSGTQLSVL.

The rearrangement joins TRBV7-8 to TRBJ2-3; TRBD2 matches 8 bases. The CDR3 extends over 17 amino acids. Germline CDR1 SGHVS, CDR2 FQNEAQ. The trim removed 5 bases at V and 7 bases at J, leaving 17 bases unmatched. The CDR3 protein is CASSPWGPGGKGYTQYF. The CDR3 nucleotides read TGTGCCAGCAGCCCATGGGGGCCGGGGGGGAAAGGATATACGCAGTATTTT.

In nucleotides, the CDR3 is TGCGCCAGCAGTCCCACACAGGGGGCCGAGACCCAGTACTTC. Translation: CASSPTQGAETQYF. This chain links TRBV5-1 with TRBJ2-5, with 9 bases lining up with TRBD1. J gave up 5 bases and V 5 bases, and 7 bases lay outside the gene matches. Germline lookup yields CDR1 SGHRS and CDR2 YFSETQ. There are 14 residues in the CDR3.

This chain links TRBV30 with TRBJ2-5; D is perhaps TRBD2 (6 bases). The CDR3 contains 16 residues. Germline V gene sequence: CDR1 GTSNPN, CDR2 SVGIG (reference sequence). Trimming shortened V by 0 bases and J by 5 bases, and 19 bases separated the two germline ends. CDR3 nucleotide sequence: TGTGCCTGGAGTGTCTCAGGGATGGGAGGAGGCGAGACCCAGTACTTC. It encodes CAWSVSGMGGGETQYF.

The gene calls are TRBV29-1 and TRBJ2-2, with TRBD1 matching 7 bases. Germline V gives CDR1 SQVTM, CDR2 ANQGSEA. This CDR3 has 14 amino acids. The J segment lost 1 base and the V segment lost 7 bases, leaving 6 bases of the junction unmatched. The chain's CDR3 is CSALQGWNTGELFF. The DNA of the CDR3 is TGCAGCGCCCTACAGGGGTGGAACACCGGGGAGCTGTTTTTT.

Notes on this clone: The junction departs from the called germline gene at one end, perhaps through a read error. CDR3 sequence: CASRAGGDSPLHF. The DNA of the CDR3 is TGTGCCAGCCGGGCAGGGGGAGATTCGCCCCTCCACTTT. V and J are TRBV6-6 and TRBJ1-6; 7 bases line up with TRBD1. The germline V gene encodes CDR1 MNHNY and CDR2 SVGAGI (reference sequence). This CDR3 spans 13 amino acids.

V gene TRBV29-1 combines with J gene TRBJ2-7, with TRBD1 matching 9 bases. The CDR3 has 13 amino acids. With V trimmed by 7 bases and J by 6 bases, 10 bases remained unmatched. Germline lookup yields CDR1 SQVTM and CDR2 ANQGSEA. CDR3: CSARQGVGGEQYF. CDR3 DNA: TGCAGCGCCCGACAGGGGGTGGGCGGCGAGCAGTACTTC.

This chain joins TRBV5-6 and TRBJ2-1; D tentatively reads TRBD1 or TRBD2 (5 bases each). From germline, CDR1 is SGHDT and CDR2 YYEEEE. V dropped 6 bases and J dropped 6 bases, with 10 bases sitting between them. The CDR3 is 12 amino acids. The CDR3 nucleotides are TGTGCCAGCATCGGGACCTCCAATGAGCAGTTCTTC. Residues: CASIGTSNEQFF.

The chain combines TRBV29-1 with TRBJ2-3; D ambiguous. This CDR3 has 9 residues. The germline V gene has CDR1 SQVTM and CDR2 ANQGSEA. The V end was cut by 6 bases, the J end by 6 bases, with 4 bases between. CDR3: CSVDDTQYF. The DNA for the CDR3 is TGCAGCGTGGACGATACGCAGTATTTT.

There are a few counts of this clone. The chain has TRBV5-4 and TRBJ2-2; a weak D match, TRBD2 (5 bases). This CDR3 has 15 residues. V shed 4 bases and J shed 8 bases, with 18 bases lying between them. Germline V gives CDR1 SGHNT, CDR2 YYREEE (reference sequence). The CDR3 is CASSAGLISNGELFF. CDR3 sequence (DNA): TGTGCCAGCAGCGCTGGACTTATATCCAATGGGGAGCTGTTTTTT.

The chain has TRBV5-4 and TRBJ2-1; TRBD1 is a possible D gene (6 bases). This CDR3 contains 15 residues. In germline, CDR1 is SGHNT, CDR2 YYREEE (reference sequence). Trimming shortened V by 3 bases and J by 0 bases, and 10 bases separated the two germline ends. CDR3 loop: CASSSTGSSYNEQFF. The CDR3 coding sequence is TGTGCCAGCAGCTCCACAGGGAGCTCCTACAATGAGCAGTTCTTC.

This chain joins TRBV4-2 and TRBJ2-5; 10 nucleotides match TRBD1. Unmatched junction bases numbered 5, after V lost 7 bases and J lost 3 bases. Germline assignment: CDR1 LGHNA and CDR2 YNFKEQ. The CDR3 length is 14 residues. The DNA of the CDR3 is TGTGCCAGCAACTCCGGGACAGGGGAAGAGACCCAGTACTTC. Translating gives CASNSGTGEETQYF.

Notes on this clone: A junction boundary mismatches the germline segment, possibly from a read error. The chain employs TRBV7-8 and TRBJ1-2; D gene uncertain. Germline CDR1 reads SGHVS; CDR2 reads FQNEAQ. The CDR3 is made up of 14 amino acids. DNA for the CDR3: TGTGCCAGCAGCTTAGACGAGTCAGCCTTATTGGAAGAATTC. This codes for CASSLDESALLEEF.

The chain uses TRBV27 and TRBJ1-2; unclear D gene. V gave up 6 bases and J gave up 0 bases, with 17 bases separating them. CDR1 and CDR2 from the germline V gene are MNHEY and SMNVEV (reference sequence). The CDR3 is made up of 16 amino acids. The CDR3 DNA is TGTGCCAGCAGCTACCGGGCCTATCCAACTAACTATGGCTACACCTTC. This gives the protein CASSYRAYPTNYGYTF.